This T cell receptor beta chain is drawn from a study of spatial heterogeneity in lung cancer (dated by TCRdb to about 2019). Some background on the complete study: Beta-chain transcripts were consistently detected in greater numbers than alpha-chain transcripts, which likely reflects a higher abundance of beta-chain transcripts. In the raw uncorrected reads, each unique combination of TCR and UMI appeared more than ten times on average. In non-small cell lung cancer, the study quantitatively compared TCR alpha and beta repertoires across several tumor regions, matched nontumor lung, and blood. TCR repertoire features were related to nonsynonymous mutation counts determined by whole-exome sequencing of tumor tissue. Both alpha and beta chains were TCR-sequenced in samples taken at surgery, namely 220 tumor regions, around 70 matched nontumor lung samples and about 52 PBMC samples. General study outcomes and caveats: Ubiquitous expanded tumor TCRs were detected in blood more often at tumor resection than at routine follow-up. Confirming at a functional level the hypothesis that regional TCRs recognize regional mutations was considered to require additional single-cell paired TCR alpha and beta sequencing.

Only a few counts were recorded for this clonotype. Its specific antigen is unknown. No base-level quality is on record; no much larger clone is a single base apart. The meaning of the sample's time point label: sample taken at primary tumor resection. Whole RNA extracted from tumor and nontumor lung tissue, or from cryopreserved PBMC samples, was used for TCR sequencing without cell sorting. The donors were more than 65 patients from the lung TRACERx cohort who had early-stage, untreated non-small cell lung cancer. Only patients with enough RNA available from two or more tumor regions were chosen for TCR sequencing. The CDR3, cysteine through phenylalanine, is 20 amino acids long. The kept DNA is CDR3 alone, 60 bases in frame from the first base. Looking up the germline V gene yields CDR1 MDHEN and CDR2 SYDVKM. V and J are trimmed by 4 bases and 4 bases, and the gene matches miss 19 bases of the junction.

The library was prepared using 5' RACE. The listed sequencing device is NextSeq 500. To allow correction of PCR and sequencing errors, the TCR library protocol tagged every TCR cDNA molecule with a unique molecular identifier. In the source study's methods: TCR identification, UMI-based error correction and CDR3 extraction were all carried out with Decombinator tools. Expanded TCRs were defined as those above a frequency of 2 per 1,000, corresponding to the top 1% of the tumor frequency distribution. Each repertoire was subsampled 100 times to 5,000 TCRs, after which Renyi diversity was computed with the R vegan package. To build CDR3 similarity networks, amino acid triplet string-kernel similarity was used, and CDR3s were connected when their pairwise similarity was above 0.82. TCRdb's own reprocessing of the public reads used fastp at Q25 and MiXCR and kept productive beta chains. CDR3 protein duplicates are merged, each entry listing the most common genes and DNA. TCRdb's processing, not the study's, gives the V and J calls here. The sample contains about 29,000 distinct CDR3 sequences, 7.5% to 10% of them found a single time. The ten top clones hold about 37% of the sample.

The V and J segments used are TRBV28 and TRBJ1-6, with TRBD1 identical over 7 junction bases. This TCR came from a female donor with early-stage non-small cell lung cancer. Sequencing used PBMCs, obtained at surgery. The CDR3 in this case is CASSSVRIGGQSQYNSPLHF. The DNA is TGTGCCAGCAGTTCTGTCCGGATCGGGGGACAGAGTCAGTATAATTCACCCCTCCACTTT.